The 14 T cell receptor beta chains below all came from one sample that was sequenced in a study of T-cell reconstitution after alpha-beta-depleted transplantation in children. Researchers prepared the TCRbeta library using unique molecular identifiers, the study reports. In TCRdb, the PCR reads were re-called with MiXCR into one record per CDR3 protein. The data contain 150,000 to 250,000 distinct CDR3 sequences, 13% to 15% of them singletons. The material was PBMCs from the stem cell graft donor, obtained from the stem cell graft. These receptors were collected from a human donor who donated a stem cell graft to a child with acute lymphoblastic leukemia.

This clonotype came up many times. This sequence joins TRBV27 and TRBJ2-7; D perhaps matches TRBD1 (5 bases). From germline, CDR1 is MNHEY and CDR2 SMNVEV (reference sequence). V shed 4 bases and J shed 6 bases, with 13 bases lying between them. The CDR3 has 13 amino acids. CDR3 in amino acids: CASSSQGTLEQYF. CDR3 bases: TGTGCCAGCAGTTCGCAGGGAACGCTCGAGCAGTACTTC.

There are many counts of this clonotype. The DNA for the CDR3 is TGTGCCAGCAGTTCTCCGGGACAGGGATCTGAAGATACGCAGTATTTT. This translates into CASSSPGQGSEDTQYF. V usage is TRBV27 and J usage is TRBJ2-3; 9 bases match TRBD1. CDR1 MNHEY and CDR2 SMNVEV come from the germline V gene (reference sequence). The CDR3 is made up of 16 amino acids. Trimming cost V 4 bases and J 5 bases; bases outside gene matches: 10.

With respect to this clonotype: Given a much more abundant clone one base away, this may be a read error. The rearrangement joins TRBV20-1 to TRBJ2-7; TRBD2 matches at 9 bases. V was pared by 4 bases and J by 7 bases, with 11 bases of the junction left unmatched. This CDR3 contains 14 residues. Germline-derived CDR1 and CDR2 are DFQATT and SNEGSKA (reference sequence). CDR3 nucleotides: TGCAGTGCTACTATCCCTAGCGGGACGCGAGAGCAGTACTTC. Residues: CSATIPSGTREQYF.

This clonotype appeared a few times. The CDR3, as DNA: TGTGCCAGCAGGGGGGGGGACAGGGCGTTTTCTGAAGCTTTCTTT. Amino acids: CASRGGDRAFSEAFF. The genes are TRBV27 and TRBJ1-1, with 9 positions matching TRBD1. Germline-derived CDR1 and CDR2 are MNHEY and SMNVEV (reference sequence). The CDR3 is 15 residues long. With V trimmed by 6 bases and J by 6 bases, 11 bases remained unmatched.

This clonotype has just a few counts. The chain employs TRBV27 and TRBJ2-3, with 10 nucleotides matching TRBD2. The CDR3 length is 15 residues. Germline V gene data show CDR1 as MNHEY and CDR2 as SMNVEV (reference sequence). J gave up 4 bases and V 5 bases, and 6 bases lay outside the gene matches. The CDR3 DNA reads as TGTGCCAGCAGTGTGTCTAGCGGGAGTGCAGATACGCAGTATTTT. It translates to CASSVSSGSADTQYF.

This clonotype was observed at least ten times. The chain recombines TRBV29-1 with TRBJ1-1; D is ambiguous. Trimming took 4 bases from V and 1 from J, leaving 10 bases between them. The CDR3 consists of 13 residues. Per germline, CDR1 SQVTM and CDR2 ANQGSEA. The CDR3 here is CSVGNSENTEAFF. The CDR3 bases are TGCAGCGTTGGGAACTCAGAGAACACTGAAGCTTTCTTT.

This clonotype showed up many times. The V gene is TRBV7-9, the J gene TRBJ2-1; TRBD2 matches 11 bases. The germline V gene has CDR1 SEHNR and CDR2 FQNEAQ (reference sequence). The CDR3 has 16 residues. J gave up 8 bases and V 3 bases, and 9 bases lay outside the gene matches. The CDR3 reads CASSFPIAGGPDEQFF. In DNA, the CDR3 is TGTGCCAGCAGCTTCCCCATAGCGGGAGGGCCCGATGAGCAGTTCTTC.

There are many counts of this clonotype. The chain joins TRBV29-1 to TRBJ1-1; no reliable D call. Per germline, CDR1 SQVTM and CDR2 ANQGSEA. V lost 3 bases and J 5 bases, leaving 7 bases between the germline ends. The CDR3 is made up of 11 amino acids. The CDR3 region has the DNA TGCAGCGTTGAGTGGGGAACTGAAGCTTTCTTT. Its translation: CSVEWGTEAFF.

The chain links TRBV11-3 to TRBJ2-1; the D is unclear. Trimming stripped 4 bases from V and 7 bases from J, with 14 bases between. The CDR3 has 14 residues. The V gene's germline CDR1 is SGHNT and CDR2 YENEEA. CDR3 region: CASSSSVTSNEQFF. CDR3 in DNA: TGTGCCAGCAGCTCATCCGTGACTTCGAATGAGCAGTTCTTC.

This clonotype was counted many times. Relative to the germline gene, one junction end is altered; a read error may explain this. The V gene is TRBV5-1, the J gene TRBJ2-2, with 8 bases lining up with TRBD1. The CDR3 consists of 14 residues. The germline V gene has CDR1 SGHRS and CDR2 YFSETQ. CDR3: CASSLGQGTGELFF. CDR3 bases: TGTGCCAGCAGCTTAGGACAGGGCACCGGGGAGCTGTTTTTT.

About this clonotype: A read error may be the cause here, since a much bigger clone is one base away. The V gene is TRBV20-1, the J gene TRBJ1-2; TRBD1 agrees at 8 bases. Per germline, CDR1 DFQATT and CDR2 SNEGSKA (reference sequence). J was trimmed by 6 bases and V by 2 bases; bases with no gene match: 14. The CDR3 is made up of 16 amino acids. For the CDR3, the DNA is TGCAGTGCTAGAAGACAGGGGAGAGGAGGTGACCATGGCTACACCTTC. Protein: CSARRQGRGGDHGYTF.

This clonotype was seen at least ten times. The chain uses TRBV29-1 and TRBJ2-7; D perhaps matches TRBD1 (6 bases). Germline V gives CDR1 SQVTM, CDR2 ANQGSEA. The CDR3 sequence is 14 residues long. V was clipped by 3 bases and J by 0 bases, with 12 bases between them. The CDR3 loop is CSVEQGYPSYEQYF. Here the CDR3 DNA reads TGCAGCGTTGAGCAGGGGTATCCCTCCTACGAGCAGTACTTC.

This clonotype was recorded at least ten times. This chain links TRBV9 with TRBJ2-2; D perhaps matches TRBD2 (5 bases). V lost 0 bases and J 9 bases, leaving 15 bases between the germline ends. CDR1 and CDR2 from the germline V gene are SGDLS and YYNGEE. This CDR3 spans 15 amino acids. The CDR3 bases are TGTGCCAGCAGCGTAGATGGGAGTGAAGGAAGGGAGCTGTTTTTT. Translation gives CASSVDGSEGRELFF.

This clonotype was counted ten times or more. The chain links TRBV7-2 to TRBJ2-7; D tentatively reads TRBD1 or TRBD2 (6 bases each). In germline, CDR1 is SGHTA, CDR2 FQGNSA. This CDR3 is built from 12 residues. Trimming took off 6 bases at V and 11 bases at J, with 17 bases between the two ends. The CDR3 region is CASRRGDGREYF. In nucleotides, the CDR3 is TGTGCCAGCAGGAGGGGGGACGGAAGGGAGTACTTC.